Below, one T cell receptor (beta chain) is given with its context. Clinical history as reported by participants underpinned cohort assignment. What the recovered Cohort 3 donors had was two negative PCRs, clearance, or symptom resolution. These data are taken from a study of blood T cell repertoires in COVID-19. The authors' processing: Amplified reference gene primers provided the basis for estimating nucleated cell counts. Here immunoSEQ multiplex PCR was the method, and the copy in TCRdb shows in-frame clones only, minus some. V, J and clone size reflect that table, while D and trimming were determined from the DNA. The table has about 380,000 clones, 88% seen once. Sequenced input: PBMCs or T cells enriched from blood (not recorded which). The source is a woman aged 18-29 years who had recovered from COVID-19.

CDR3 sequence: CASSRGTGRGGYSNQPQHF. The CDR3 DNA is TGCGCCAGCAGCCGAGGAACTGGGCGGGGGGGGTATAGCAATCAGCCCCAGCATTTT. The chain couples TRBV4-1 to TRBJ1-5, with D possibly TRBD1 on 5 matching bases. The CDR3 sequence is 19 residues long. With 4 bases removed from V and 0 bases from J, the gap between germline ends came to 22 bases. Germline lookup yields CDR1 MGHRA and CDR2 YSYEKL.